Listed below are T cell receptor beta chains from one sample, sequenced in a study of Tregs in tolerant kidney transplant recipients. Here immunoSEQ multiplex PCR was the method, and the copy in TCRdb shows in-frame clones only, minus some. This table has some 240,000 clones, 65% to 85% appearing once. Specimen: CD4+ T cells from blood. These receptors were taken from a human donor in good health. Each CDR3 is given with its conserved first and last residue. A D gene is named only where the DNA matches it firmly. A row's size may be missing; if present it is once, few, many or a size class.

j_gene | v_gene | d_gene | abundance | CDR3aa | CDR3nt
TRBJ2-3 | TRBV7-2 | NA | NA | CASSSPGGGLRQDTQYF | TGTGCCAGCAGCTCCCCCGGTGGAGGACTCCGCCAGGATACGCAGTATTTT
TRBJ2-2 | TRBV25-1 | NA | NA | CASDGSSNTGELFF | TGTGCCAGCGATGGCAGCAGTAACACCGGGGAGCTGTTTTTT
TRBJ2-1 | TRBV7-2 | TRBD1 | NA | CASSPLGQGYNEQFF | TGTGCCAGCAGCCCCCTGGGACAGGGCTACAATGAGCAGTTCTTC
TRBJ2-7 | TRBV18 | NA | once | CASSPTGYEQYF | TGTGCCAGCTCACCTACAGGCTACGAGCAGTACTTC
TRBJ1-5 | TRBV18 | TRBD1 | NA | CASSTGGAGDQPQHF | TGTGCCAGCTCAACAGGGGGCGCTGGGGATCAGCCCCAGCATTTT
TRBJ1-1 | TRBV7-2 | NA | NA | CASSLTANTEAFF | TGTGCCAGCAGCTTGACGGCCAACACTGAAGCTTTCTTT
TRBJ1-1 | TRBV7-9 | NA | NA | CASSPVWNTEAFF | TGTGCCAGCAGCCCAGTATGGAACACTGAAGCTTTCTTT
TRBJ2-7 | TRBV30 | NA | NA | CAWRFGSAYEQYF | TGTGCCTGGAGGTTCGGCAGCGCCTACGAGCAGTACTTC
TRBJ1-2 | TRBV19 | TRBD1 | NA | CASTLQGAGGYTF | TGTGCCAGTACCTTACAGGGGGCAGGTGGCTACACCTTC
TRBJ1-1 | TRBV2 | TRBD1 | once | CASPTGVSTEAFF | TGTGCCAGTCCGACAGGGGTAAGCACTGAAGCTTTCTTT
TRBJ1-2 | TRBV6-6 | NA | NA | CASISGQSGPNYGYTF | TGTGCCAGCATCTCCGGACAGTCGGGTCCTAACTATGGCTACACCTTC
TRBJ2-6 | TRBV19 | NA | NA | CASSIRGSGANVLTF | TGTGCCAGTAGTATAAGGGGTAGTGGGGCCAACGTCCTGACTTTC
TRBJ1-1 | TRBV12-5 | NA | NA | CASGNVLGTEAFF | TGTGCTAGTGGTAACGTTTTAGGCACTGAAGCTTTCTTT
TRBJ2-7 | TRBV28 | NA | few | CASSFGGLGSEQYF | TGTGCCAGCAGTTTCGGTGGGCTAGGCTCCGAGCAGTACTTC
TRBJ1-4 | TRBV7-2 | NA | NA | CASSPTYEKLFF | TGTGCCAGCAGCCCCACCTATGAAAAACTGTTTTTT
TRBJ2-1 | TRBV5-6 | TRBD2 | NA | CASSLGLAALNEQFF | TGTGCCAGCAGCTTGGGGCTAGCGGCTCTCAATGAGCAGTTCTTC
TRBJ2-4 | TRBV7-9 | TRBD2 | NA | CASSSAGDRNIQYF | TGTGCCAGCAGCTCGGCGGGGGATAGGAACATTCAGTACTTC
TRBJ1-5 | TRBV18 | NA | NA | CASSRGPTINQPQHF | TGTGCCAGCTCACGGGGTCCCACAATCAATCAGCCCCAGCATTTT
TRBJ2-7 | TRBV7-8 | NA | NA | CASSYQGDGTYEQYF | TGTGCCAGCAGTTACCAAGGGGACGGAACCTACGAGCAGTACTTC
TRBJ1-6 | TRBV2 | NA | NA | CASSEFGSSYNSPLHF | TGTGCCAGCAGTGAATTCGGGAGCTCCTATAATTCACCCCTCCACTTT